The 2 T cell receptor beta chains given below trace back to one sample, sequenced in a study of Graves' ophthalmopathy and Graves' hyperthyroidism. TCR beta CDR3 amplification used RNA transcripts. RT-PCR in the first round used HTBI primers; a second-round multiplex PCR followed. Using its own MiXCR run on the multiplex PCR reads, TCRdb lists one record per CDR3 protein. The table records around 1.1 million distinct CDR3 sequences, less than 45% of them present only once. Sequencing was done on a sample of peripheral blood or thyroid tissue (not recorded which). These receptors came from an adult man with Graves' hyperthyroidism.

The V gene is TRBV12-3 or TRBV12-4, the J gene TRBJ1-1, with 8 bases lining up with TRBD1. Germline trimming cut 7 bases from V and 10 bases from J; bases unmatched to any gene: 20. This CDR3 has 16 residues. CDR3 DNA sequence: TGTGCCAGCAAGGAGGCAGGGGGCGATTTTGTGGGCGGAGCTTTCTTT. It yields the protein CASKEAGGDFVGGAFF.

This clonotype has a count of ten or more. J is TRBJ1-4 and V is TRBV14; D remains ambiguous. The length of the CDR3 is 13 residues. CDR1 is SGHDN, CDR2 FVKESK, per germline. V shed 2 bases and J shed 8 bases, with 9 bases lying between them. The CDR3 sequence: CASSQSNLEKLFF. The CDR3 region has the DNA TGTGCCAGCAGCCAATCAAACTTGGAAAAACTGTTTTTT.